Below are 2 T cell receptor beta chains sequenced from a single sample in a study of blood T cell repertoires in COVID-19. Produced via immunoSEQ multiplex PCR; TCRdb's table is partial and in-frame only. The table shows 100,000 or so clones, with about 80% occurring only once. The material sequenced was peripheral blood. The receptors stem from a woman aged 65 to 85 with acute or convalescent COVID-19.

The V call is TRBV9, the J call TRBJ1-2; D call uncertain. V gave up 0 bases and J gave up 6 bases, with 12 bases separating them. Germline CDR1 is SGDLS and CDR2 is YYNGEE. The CDR3 length is 14 residues. The CDR3 region has the DNA TGTGCCAGCAGCGTAGAAGTTTTGGGCCATGGCTACACCTTC. Its translation is CASSVEVLGHGYTF. Complete variable domain (other parts from reference TRBV9 and TRBJ1-2): DSGVTQTPKHLITATGQRVTLRCSPRSGDLSVYWYQQSLDQGLQFLIQYYNGEERAKGNILERFSAQQFPDLHSELNLSSLELGDSALYFCASSVEVLGHGYTFGSGTRLTVV.

This clone was recorded a few times. The chain combines TRBV19 with TRBJ1-1; D gene unclear. Germline V gene sequence: CDR1 LNHDA, CDR2 SQIVND (reference sequence). Trimming removed 5 bases from V and 1 base from J, with 5 bases in between. The CDR3 loop spans 12 amino acids. The DNA for the CDR3 is TGTGCCAGTAGTTCGGGGAACACTGAAGCTTTCTTT. Protein: CASSSGNTEAFF. The full variable domain, completed using reference TRBV19 and TRBJ1-1, is DGGITQSPKYLFRKEGQNVTLSCEQNLNHDAMYWYRQDPGQGLRLIYYSQIVNDFQKGDIAEGYSVSREKKESFPLTVTSAQKNPTAFYLCASSSGNTEAFFGQGTRLTVV.